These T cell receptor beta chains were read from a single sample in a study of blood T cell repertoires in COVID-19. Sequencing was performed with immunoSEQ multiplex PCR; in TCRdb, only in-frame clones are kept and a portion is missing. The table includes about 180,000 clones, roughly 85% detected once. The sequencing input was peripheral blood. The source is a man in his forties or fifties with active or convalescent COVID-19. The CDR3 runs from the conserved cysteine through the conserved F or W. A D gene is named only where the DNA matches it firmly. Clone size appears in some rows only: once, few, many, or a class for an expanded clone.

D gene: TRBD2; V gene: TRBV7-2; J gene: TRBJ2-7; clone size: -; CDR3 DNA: TGTGCCAGCAGCTGGGGGCGGGGGGGCTCCTACGAGCAGTACTTC; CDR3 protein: CASSWGRGGSYEQYF
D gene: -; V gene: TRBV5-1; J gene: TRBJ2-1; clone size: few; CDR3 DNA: TGCGCCAGCAGCGTGACAGACGCGAACAATGAGCAGTTCTTC; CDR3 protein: CASSVTDANNEQFF
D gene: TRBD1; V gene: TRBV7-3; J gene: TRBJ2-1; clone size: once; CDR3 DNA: TGTGCCAGCAGCCCCAGGGACAGGGGGAGCTCCTACAATGAGCAGTTCTTC; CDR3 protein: CASSPRDRGSSYNEQFF
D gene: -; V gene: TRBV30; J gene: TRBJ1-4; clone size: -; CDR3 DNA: TGTGCCTGGAACCTCCGGGGTGGTGAAAAACTGTTTTTT; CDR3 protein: CAWNLRGGEKLFF
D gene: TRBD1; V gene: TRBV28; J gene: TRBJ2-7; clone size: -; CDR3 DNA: TGTGCCAGCGGTGACAGGGGGGCCTACTACGAGCAGTACTTC; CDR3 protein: CASGDRGAYYEQYF
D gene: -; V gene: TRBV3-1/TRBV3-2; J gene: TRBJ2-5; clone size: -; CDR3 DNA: TGTGCCAGCAGCCTACAGGGAAAGCTGGTGGAGACCCAGTACTTC; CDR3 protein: CASSLQGKLVETQYF
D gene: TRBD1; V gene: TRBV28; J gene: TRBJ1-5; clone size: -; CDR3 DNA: TGTGCCAGCAGTGGTGGACAGGGTATTAACGGGCCCCAGCATTTT; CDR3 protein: CASSGGQGINGPQHF
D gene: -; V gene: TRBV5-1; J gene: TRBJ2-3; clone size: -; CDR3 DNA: TGCGCCAGCAGCGCGGACAGCGCCCTCGGGTATTTT; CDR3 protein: CASSADSALGYF
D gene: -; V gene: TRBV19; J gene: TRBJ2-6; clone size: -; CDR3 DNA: TGTGCCAGTAGTATAGCAGTTATTGGGGCCAACGTCCTGACTTTC; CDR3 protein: CASSIAVIGANVLTF
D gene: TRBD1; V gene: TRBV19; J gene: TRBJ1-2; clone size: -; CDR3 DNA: TGTGCCAGTAGCCGATATGGGGGACAGAATTATGGCTACACCTTC; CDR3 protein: CASSRYGGQNYGYTF
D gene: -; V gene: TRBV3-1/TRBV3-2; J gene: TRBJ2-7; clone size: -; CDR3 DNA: TGTGCCAGCAGCCAGTCAGAGATAACAGGGCGGGAGCAGTACTTC; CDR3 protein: CASSQSEITGREQYF
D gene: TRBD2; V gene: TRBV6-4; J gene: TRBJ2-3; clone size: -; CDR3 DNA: TGTGCCAGCACGGGTCCCAGCGGGGGGGCCGACAGCCGCGATACGCAGTATTTT; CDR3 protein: CASTGPSGGADSRDTQYF
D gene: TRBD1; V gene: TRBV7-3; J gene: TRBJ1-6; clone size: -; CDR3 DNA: TGTGCCAGCAGCTTACGGGACAGGAATTCACCCCTCCACTTT; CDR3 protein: CASSLRDRNSPLHF
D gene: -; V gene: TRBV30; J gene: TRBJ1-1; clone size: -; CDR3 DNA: TGTGCCTGGAGTGTAAACACAGGGAACACTGAAGCTTTCTTT; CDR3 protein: CAWSVNTGNTEAFF
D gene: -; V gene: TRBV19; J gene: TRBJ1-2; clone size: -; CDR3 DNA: TGTGCCAGTAGTAGCAGGGAGGGCTATGGCTACACCTTC; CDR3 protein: CASSSREGYGYTF
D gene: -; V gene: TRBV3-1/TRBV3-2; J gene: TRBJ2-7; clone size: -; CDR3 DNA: TGTGCCAGCAGCCAAGATTCCAGGGAGCAGTACTTC; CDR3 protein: CASSQDSREQYF
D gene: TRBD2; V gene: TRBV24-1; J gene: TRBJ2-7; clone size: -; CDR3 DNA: TGTGCCACCAGTGGCGGGGGGGCCCCCCCCTACGAGCAGTACTTC; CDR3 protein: CATSGGGAPPYEQYF
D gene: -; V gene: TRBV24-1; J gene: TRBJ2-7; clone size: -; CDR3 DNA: TGTGCCACCAGTGAATCGGGGAGAGAGCAGTACTTC; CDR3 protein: CATSESGREQYF
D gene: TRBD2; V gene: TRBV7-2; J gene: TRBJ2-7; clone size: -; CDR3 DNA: TGTGCCAGCAGCTTTCGGGGCGGCGGGCGGGGGGAGGGTGAGCAGTACTTC; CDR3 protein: CASSFRGGGRGEGEQYF
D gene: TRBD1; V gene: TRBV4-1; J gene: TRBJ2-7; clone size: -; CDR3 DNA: TGCGCCAGCAGCCAAGATCCAGGGGGCTCCTACGAGCAGTACTTC; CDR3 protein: CASSQDPGGSYEQYF
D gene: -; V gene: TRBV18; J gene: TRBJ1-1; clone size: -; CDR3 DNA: TGTGCCAGCTCACCAATTGGCCTAGGGGACACTGAAGCTTTCTTT; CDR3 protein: CASSPIGLGDTEAFF
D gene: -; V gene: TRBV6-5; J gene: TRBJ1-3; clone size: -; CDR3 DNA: TGTGCCTCTTCCCAAGGGGCGCTGAACACCATATATTTT; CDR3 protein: CASSQGALNTIYF